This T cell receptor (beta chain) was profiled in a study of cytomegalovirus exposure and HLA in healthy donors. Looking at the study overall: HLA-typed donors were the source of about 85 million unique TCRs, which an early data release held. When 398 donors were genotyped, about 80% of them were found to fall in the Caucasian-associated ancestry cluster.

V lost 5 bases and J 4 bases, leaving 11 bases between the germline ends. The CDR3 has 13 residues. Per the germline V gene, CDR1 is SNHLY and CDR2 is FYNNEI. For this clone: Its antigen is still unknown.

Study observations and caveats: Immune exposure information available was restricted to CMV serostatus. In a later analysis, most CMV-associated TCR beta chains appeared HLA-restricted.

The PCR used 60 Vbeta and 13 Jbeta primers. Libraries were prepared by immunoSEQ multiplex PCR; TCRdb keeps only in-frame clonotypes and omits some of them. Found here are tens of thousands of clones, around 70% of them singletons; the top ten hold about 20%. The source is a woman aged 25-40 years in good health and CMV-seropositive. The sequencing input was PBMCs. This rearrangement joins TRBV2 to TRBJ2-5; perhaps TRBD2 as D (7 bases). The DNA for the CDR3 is TGTGCCAGCAGTAGGGAGGGGGGAGAGACCCAGTACTTC. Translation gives CASSREGGETQYF.